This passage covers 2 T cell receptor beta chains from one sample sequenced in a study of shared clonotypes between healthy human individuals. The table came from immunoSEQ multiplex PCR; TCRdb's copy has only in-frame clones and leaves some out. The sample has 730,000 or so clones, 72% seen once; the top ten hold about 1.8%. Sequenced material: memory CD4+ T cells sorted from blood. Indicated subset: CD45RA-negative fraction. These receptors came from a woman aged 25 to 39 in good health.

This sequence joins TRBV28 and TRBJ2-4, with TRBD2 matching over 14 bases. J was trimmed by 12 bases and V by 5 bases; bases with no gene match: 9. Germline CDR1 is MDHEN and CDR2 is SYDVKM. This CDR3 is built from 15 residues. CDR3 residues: CASSAGTSGRSGQYF. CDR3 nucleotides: TGTGCCAGCAGTGCGGGGACTAGCGGGAGATCTGGTCAGTACTTC.

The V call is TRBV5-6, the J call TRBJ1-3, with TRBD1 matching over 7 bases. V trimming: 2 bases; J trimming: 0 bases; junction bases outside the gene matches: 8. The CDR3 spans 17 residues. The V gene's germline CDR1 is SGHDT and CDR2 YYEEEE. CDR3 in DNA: TGTGCCAGCAGCTTCCCCTCGGGACAGCTCTCTGGAAACACCATATATTTT. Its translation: CASSFPSGQLSGNTIYF.